The following is a T cell receptor (beta chain) sequence with its context. Its antigen is unidentified. This specimen belongs to a study of CD4 T cells in relation to SARS-CoV-2 and coronaviruses. Whole-study results and caveats: This crossreactivity analysis covered spike protein alone, no other viral proteins.

The CDR3 is made up of 12 amino acids. V lost 0 bases to trimming and J lost 14 bases, with 13 bases between them. Generated by immunoSEQ multiplex PCR, the TCRdb table keeps only in-frame clones and is missing some. The table shows under 25,000 clones, with 65% to 80% occurring only once. CD4+ T cells from unexposed donors were obtained before the COVID-19 pandemic (2011-2018). The cells were cultured for roughly 11 days before CD4+ T cells were isolated. Cultures received half-medium IL-2 refreshes on days 3 and 7. The chain employs TRBV12-3 or TRBV12-4 and TRBJ1-2; D gene ambiguous. The TCR originated in a human donor in good health. The sequencing sample was made of CD4+ T cells from PBMCs, cultured in vitro. The CDR3 bases are TGTGCCAGCAGTTTAGCGCAAAGTAGGACTACCTTC. Amino acids: CASSLAQSRTTF.